Below, 27 T cell receptor beta chains from the same sample are listed, as sequenced in a study of blood T cell repertoires in COVID-19. Repertoires were generated with immunoSEQ multiplex PCR, while TCRdb's copy carries only in-frame clones and drops some. The sample includes approximately 210,000 clones, around 88% seen only once; the top ten take 14% to 15%. Sequenced: PBMCs or T cells enriched from blood (not recorded which). These receptors originate from a woman aged 45-59 years with acute COVID-19.

This chain joins TRBV30 and TRBJ2-2; the D gene is possibly TRBD2 (5 bases). V lost 1 base and J lost 8, with 11 bases in between. This CDR3 spans 13 amino acids. The V gene's germline CDR1 is GTSNPN and CDR2 SVGIG (reference sequence). The chain's CDR3 is CAWSATSIGELFF. For the CDR3, the DNA is TGTGCCTGGAGTGCCACTAGTATTGGGGAGCTGTTTTTT.

CDR3 sequence (DNA): TGTGCCAGCAGCGCGGGACTGTTGAATGAGCAGTTCTTC. It yields the protein CASSAGLLNEQFF. The chain carries TRBV9 and TRBJ2-1, with D maybe TRBD2 (6 bases). The germline V gene has CDR1 SGDLS and CDR2 YYNGEE. CDR3 length: 13 amino acids. V lost 3 bases and J lost 7, with 11 bases in between. Together with reference TRBV9 and TRBJ2-1, the CDR3 gives the full variable domain: DSGVTQTPKHLITATGQRVTLRCSPRSGDLSVYWYQQSLDQGLQFLIQYYNGEERAKGNILERFSAQQFPDLHSELNLSSLELGDSALYFCASSAGLLNEQFFGPGTRLTVL.

This chain joins TRBV10-3 and TRBJ2-7, with 8 bases that match TRBD2. Germline trimming cut 7 bases from V and 4 bases from J; bases unmatched to any gene: 6. This CDR3 spans 13 amino acids. CDR1 and CDR2 from the germline V gene are ENHRY and SYGVKD. This chain's CDR3 is CAITPGGGYEQYF. The CDR3 DNA reads TGTGCCATCACTCCCGGGGGGGGGTACGAGCAGTACTTC.

The rearrangement links TRBV7-6 to TRBJ2-1; tentative D call: TRBD1 (5 bases). From germline, CDR1 is SGHVS and CDR2 FNYEAQ. The length of the CDR3 is 18 residues. V was pared by 4 bases and J by 0 bases, with 19 bases between. Here the CDR3 reads CASSWGPLVSGSYNEQFF. CDR3 bases: TGTGCCAGCAGCTGGGGCCCTCTTGTCTCCGGCTCCTACAATGAGCAGTTCTTC.

The chain has TRBV5-1 and TRBJ2-7, with D possibly being TRBD2 (5 bases). This CDR3 contains 15 residues. Germline CDR1 reads SGHRS; CDR2 reads YFSETQ. Trimming took off 0 bases at V and 9 bases at J, with 19 bases between the two ends. The CDR3 bases are TGCGCCAGCAGCTTGGTCGAGGGTGGGGATTCAGGGCAGTACTTC. Amino acids: CASSLVEGGDSGQYF.

J is TRBJ1-5 and V is TRBV7-2; D is undetermined. Germline V gene data show CDR1 as SGHTA and CDR2 as FQGNSA. Between the trimmed V and J ends, which lost 5 bases and 4 bases, there was a span of 12 bases. The CDR3 runs 14 residues. CDR3 sequence reads: CASSPRSGNQPQHF. DNA for the CDR3: TGTGCCAGCAGCCCTCGATCAGGTAATCAGCCCCAGCATTTT.

The chain uses TRBV6-5 and TRBJ1-2; a possible D gene is TRBD1 (5 bases). The CDR3 consists of 13 residues. V was clipped by 5 bases and J by 1 base, with 8 bases between them. Germline CDR1 is MNHEY and CDR2 is SVGAGI. The chain's CDR3 is CASSRQHNYGYTF. The CDR3 DNA reads as TGTGCCAGCAGTAGACAGCATAACTATGGCTACACCTTC.

V usage is TRBV3-1 (or the pseudogene TRBV3-2) and J usage is TRBJ1-1; no firm D call. The germline gives CDR1 LGHDT, CDR2 YNNKEL (reference sequence). CDR3 length: 13 residues. V dropped 4 bases and J dropped 1 base, with 7 bases sitting between them. CDR3 nucleotide sequence: TGTGCCAGCAGCCGGCGGGGGAACACTGAAGCTTTCTTT. It codes for CASSRRGNTEAFF.

CDR3 loop: CATSDFRESQALGTDTQYF. CDR3 DNA: TGTGCCACCAGTGATTTCCGGGAAAGTCAGGCGTTGGGCACAGATACGCAGTATTTT. V usage is TRBV24-1 and J usage is TRBJ2-3; D is possibly TRBD2 (5 bases). Germline V CDR1 and CDR2: KGHDR, SFDVKD. CDR3 length equals 19 residues. V was trimmed by 1 base and J by 1 base, leaving 20 bases between them.

V is TRBV21-1 and J is TRBJ1-2; the table's D call TRBD1 went unverified against the DNA. TRBV21-1 is an annotated pseudogene. The CDR3 runs to 15 residues. CDR3 DNA sequence: TGTGCCAGCAGCAAAGAGCCAGGGGGCAACTATGGCTACACCTTC. Its translation: CASSKEPGGNYGYTF.

CDR3 in DNA: TGTGCCAGCAGCTCAGACGGGAGCTATGGCTACACCTTC. This gives the protein CASSSDGSYGYTF. This chain uses TRBV7-9 with TRBJ1-2; D unresolved. The CDR3 is 13 amino acids. V was clipped by 4 bases and J by 4 bases, with 10 bases between them. Germline loops: CDR1 SEHNR, CDR2 FQNEAQ (reference sequence).

The chain uses TRBV7-2 and TRBJ2-7; TRBD1 aligns across 8 bases. The CDR3 extends over 11 amino acids. Germline V gives CDR1 SGHTA, CDR2 FQGNSA. The junction had 3 bases not matched to a gene; V was cut back by 4 bases and J by 10 bases. CDR3 loop: CASSWDRRQYF. The CDR3 nucleotides are TGTGCCAGCAGCTGGGACAGGCGCCAGTACTTC. The entire variable domain, with the rest obtained from reference TRBV7-2 and TRBJ2-7, is as follows: GAGVSQSPSNKVTEKGKDVELRCDPISGHTALYWYRQSLGQGLEFLIYFQGNSAPDKSGLPSDRFSAERTGGSVSTLTIQRTQQEDSAVYLCASSWDRRQYFGPGTRLTVT.

The chain has TRBV7-2 and TRBJ1-1, with TRBD1 identical over 8 bases. The V gene's germline CDR1 is SGHTA and CDR2 FQGNSA. This CDR3 is 14 amino acids long. Trimming removed 4 bases from V and 1 base from J; junction bases left unmatched: 2. The CDR3 nucleotides read TGTGCCAGCAGCTCCGGGACAGGGAACACTGAAGCTTTCTTT. It specifies CASSSGTGNTEAFF. Combining the CDR3 with reference TRBV7-2 and TRBJ1-1 gives the whole variable domain GAGVSQSPSNKVTEKGKDVELRCDPISGHTALYWYRQSLGQGLEFLIYFQGNSAPDKSGLPSDRFSAERTGGSVSTLTIQRTQQEDSAVYLCASSSGTGNTEAFFGQGTRLTVV.

V and J are TRBV4-2 and TRBJ2-3; TRBD2 matches at 8 bases. This CDR3 region has 16 residues. Germline CDR1 reads LGHNA; CDR2 reads YNFKEQ. Trimming removed 5 bases from V and 0 bases from J; junction bases left unmatched: 7. CDR3 region: CASSSPTSGSTDTQYF. DNA of the CDR3: TGTGCCAGCAGCTCCCCAACTAGCGGTAGCACAGATACGCAGTATTTT.

The chain has TRBV18 and TRBJ1-1; 7 nucleotides align to TRBD1. Germline trimming cut 3 bases from V and 8 bases from J; bases unmatched to any gene: 6. The V gene's germline CDR1 is KGHSH and CDR2 LQKENI. The length of the CDR3 is 13 residues. CDR3 in DNA: TGTGCCAGCTCACCTGGGACAGAGAGAGAAGCTTTCTTT. Protein: CASSPGTEREAFF.

The V and J genes are TRBV19 and TRBJ2-1, with TRBD1 matching over 7 bases. CDR1 and CDR2 (germline): LNHDA, SQIVND (reference sequence). Unmatched junction bases numbered 5, after V lost 6 bases and J lost 3 bases. The CDR3 is 14 amino acids. In nucleotides, the CDR3 is TGTGCCAGTAGAGGGGCAGGGGGCTACAATGAGCAGTTCTTC. Its translation is CASRGAGGYNEQFF. Filled out from reference TRBV19 and TRBJ2-1, the complete variable domain reads DGGITQSPKYLFRKEGQNVTLSCEQNLNHDAMYWYRQDPGQGLRLIYYSQIVNDFQKGDIAEGYSVSREKKESFPLTVTSAQKNPTAFYLCASRGAGGYNEQFFGPGTRLTVL.

Remarks on this clone: A junction boundary mismatches the germline segment, possibly from a read error. The V gene is TRBV18, the J gene TRBJ1-5, with 10 bases aligning to TRBD1. Per the germline V gene, CDR1 is KGHSH and CDR2 is LQKENI. The CDR3 covers 15 residues. In DNA, the CDR3 is TGTGCCAGCTCATCACCGGGACAGGGGAATCAGCCCCAGCATTTT. Its protein product is CASSSPGQGNQPQHF. Filled out from reference TRBV18 and TRBJ1-5, the complete variable domain reads NAGVMQNPRHLVRRRGQEARLRCSPMKGHSHVYWYRQLPEEGLKFMVYLQKENIIDESGMPKERFSAEFPKEGPSILRIQQVVRGDSAAYFCASSSPGQGNQPQHFGDGTRLSIL.

As DNA, the CDR3 is TGTGCCAGCAGTGACGCTAGCGGGGGGATAGTCCTGACTTTC. Amino acid sequence: CASSDASGGIVLTF. V usage is TRBV6-1 and J usage is TRBJ2-6, with 11 bases matching TRBD2. From germline, CDR1 is MNHNS and CDR2 SASEGT. With 3 bases clipped from V and 13 bases from J, the junction kept 5 bases outside the gene matches. This CDR3 is 14 amino acids long.

This sequence joins TRBV21-1 and TRBJ2-7; the table's TRBD2 call for D was not verified on the DNA. TRBV21-1 is flagged as a pseudogene. The CDR3 loop spans 22 amino acids. This CDR3 is CASSKALPGLAGGPEFYYEQYF. The DNA for the CDR3 is TGTGCCAGCAGCAAAGCCCTCCCGGGACTAGCGGGAGGGCCCGAATTCTATTACGAGCAGTACTTC.

This clone appeared once. V and J are TRBV27 and TRBJ2-2; no firm D call. V lost 0 bases and J 8 bases, leaving 10 bases between the germline ends. The V gene's germline CDR1 is MNHEY and CDR2 SMNVEV (reference sequence). This CDR3 has 14 amino acids. The DNA of the CDR3 is TGTGCCAGCAGTTTATCTTGGGTCGGGGGGGAGCTGTTTTTT. This encodes CASSLSWVGGELFF.

The chain combines TRBV19 with TRBJ2-1, with a weak D call TRBD2 (6 bases). CDR1 LNHDA and CDR2 SQIVND come from the germline V gene (reference sequence). V was trimmed by 1 base and J by 0 bases, leaving 16 bases between them. The CDR3 loop spans 18 amino acids. CDR3 sequence: CASSIGRLGGVSYNEQFF. CDR3 coding DNA: TGTGCCAGTAGTATAGGGAGGTTGGGGGGAGTCTCCTACAATGAGCAGTTCTTC.

The chain links TRBV27 to TRBJ1-4, with unresolved D. The V gene lost 4 bases and the J gene lost 7 bases, with 7 bases spanning the gap. Germline loops: CDR1 MNHEY, CDR2 SMNVEV (reference sequence). This CDR3 spans 12 amino acids. CDR3 nucleotides: TGTGCCAGCAGTTCAGGATCTGAAAAACTGTTTTTT. Amino acids: CASSSGSEKLFF.

The chain carries TRBV5-1 and TRBJ1-4, with no clear D. Deletions cut 9 bases from V and 5 bases from J, with 8 bases between. This CDR3 is 11 amino acids long. Germline V gives CDR1 SGHRS, CDR2 YFSETQ. CDR3 nucleotides: TGCGCCACAAGAGAAAATGAAAAACTGTTTTTT. Translating gives CATRENEKLFF.

In this sample, this clone turned up once. V gene TRBV7-6 combines with J gene TRBJ1-1, with no clear D. V was clipped by 6 bases and J by 2 bases, with 7 bases between them. The length of the CDR3 is 12 residues. Germline V gives CDR1 SGHVS, CDR2 FNYEAQ. CDR3 protein: CASRSTNTEAFF. CDR3 nucleotides: TGTGCCAGCAGATCTACTAACACTGAAGCTTTCTTT.

The J gene is TRBJ2-3, the V gene TRBV29-1, with 9 bases fitting TRBD2. The germline CDR1 and CDR2 sequences are SQVTM and ANQGSEA. The ends lost 2 bases at V and 4 bases at J; junction bases unmatched: 13. The CDR3 sequence is 17 residues long. CDR3 in amino acids: CSVETYRKGLAADTQYF. As DNA, the CDR3 is TGCAGCGTTGAAACGTACCGTAAGGGACTAGCCGCAGATACGCAGTATTTT.

DNA of the CDR3: TGTGCCAGCAGTACAAGGGAGACCGGGGAGCTGTTTTTT. Translation gives CASSTRETGELFF. This chain links TRBV6-4 with TRBJ2-2; D may be TRBD2 (5 bases). Germline CDR1 and CDR2: MRHNA and SNTAGT. Trimming removed 5 bases from V and 5 bases from J, with 9 bases in between. The CDR3 sequence is 13 residues long.

The chain links TRBV2 to TRBJ1-3; no definite D call. The CDR3 sequence is 12 residues long. The V and J ends lost 11 bases and 2 bases respectively, with 10 bases between them. Germline V gene data show CDR1 as SNHLY and CDR2 as FYNNEI. CDR3 coding DNA: TGTGCCGGTCGAGGGACTGGAAACACCATATATTTT. Translation: CAGRGTGNTIYF.